The TCR beta chain described here comes from a study of T cells in Graves' hyperthyroidism and ophthalmopathy. Study observations and caveats: Blood also showed most of the thyroid clonotypes that were expanded above 0.001.

CDR3 length: 15 residues. V lost 3 bases to trimming and J lost 6 bases, with 18 bases between them. Per germline, CDR1 DFQATT and CDR2 SNEGSKA (reference sequence). RNA transcripts provided the source from which TCR beta CDR3 regions were amplified. The HTBI primer set drove a first-round RT-PCR of the TCR CDR3. TCRdb ran MiXCR on the multiplex PCR reads and lists one entry per CDR3 protein. The table shows some 460,000 distinct CDR3 sequences, with about a sixth occurring only once. This clonotype was counted many times. Its specificity is not known. Graves' hyperthyroidism qualified as stable when ophthalmopathy did not progress within 18 months. Exclusions: uncontrolled infection, other autoimmune disease, pregnancy, lactation.

The genes are TRBV20-1 and TRBJ1-5; no reliable D call. The specimen was blood. The sequence was collected from a woman between 18 and 29 years old with Graves' hyperthyroidism. CDR3 loop: CSASLAGKGSQPQHF. CDR3 sequence (DNA): TGCAGTGCTAGCCTGGCAGGAAAGGGCTCTCAGCCCCAGCATTTT.